Following are 27 T cell receptor beta chains from one sample sequenced in a study of shared clonotypes between healthy human individuals. Clones were sequenced by immunoSEQ multiplex PCR, and TCRdb holds only the in-frame ones, with some missing. Of millions of clones listed, approximately 94% are singletons. It was CD45RO-negative cells, positively selected for CCR7, that made up naive CD8 cells, with terminally differentiated effector memory CD45RA+ cells excluded. The sequencing sample was made of naive CD8+ T cells sorted from blood. The receptors originated from a man between 18 and 35 years old in good health.

The V call is TRBV7-9, the J call TRBJ2-7, with D possibly being TRBD1 (6 bases). The length of the CDR3 is 14 residues. V lost 2 bases and J 6 bases, leaving 14 bases between the germline ends. Germline V gene data show CDR1 as SEHNR and CDR2 as FQNEAQ (reference sequence). CDR3 protein: CASSLTTGWGEQYF. CDR3 coding DNA: TGTGCCAGCAGCTTAACGACAGGATGGGGCGAGCAGTACTTC.

V and J are TRBV28 and TRBJ2-3, with 7 bases aligning to TRBD1. The CDR3 contains 17 residues. Germline V lookup: CDR1 MDHEN, CDR2 SYDVKM. J was trimmed by 2 bases and V by 4 bases; bases with no gene match: 12. The CDR3 region is CASSSISGGLFTDTQYF. CDR3 nucleotides: TGTGCCAGCAGTTCCATTTCAGGGGGTCTTTTCACAGATACGCAGTATTTT.

The gene calls are TRBV27 and TRBJ2-1; a weak D match, TRBD2 (6 bases). The germline CDR1 and CDR2 sequences are MNHEY and SMNVEV (reference sequence). Trimming pared 5 bases from V and 6 bases from J, leaving 17 bases between. The CDR3 is made up of 15 amino acids. CDR3: CASSLVRGSGNEQFF. In DNA form, the CDR3 reads TGTGCCAGCAGTCTTGTCCGGGGGTCCGGCAATGAGCAGTTCTTC.

V is TRBV4-3 and J is TRBJ2-1; TRBD2 matches 7 bases. CDR1 is LGHNA, CDR2 YSLEER, per germline. This CDR3 is 16 amino acids long. V gave up 5 bases and J gave up 0 bases; unmatched junction bases: 7. This chain's CDR3 is CASSSGLVSSYNEQFF. DNA of the CDR3: TGCGCCAGCAGCTCAGGACTAGTAAGCTCCTACAATGAGCAGTTCTTC.

The chain's CDR3 is CASSQDASPQQYF. The CDR3 bases are TGTGCCAGCAGCCAAGATGCTAGCCCCCAGCAGTACTTC. The genes are TRBV14 and TRBJ2-7; D may be TRBD2 (5 bases). CDR3 length: 13 amino acids. V was clipped by 0 bases and J by 8 bases, with 11 bases between them. Germline CDR1 SGHDN, CDR2 FVKESK.

As concerns this clone: Within the sample, other DNA sequences also encode this same CDR3. This chain uses TRBV28 with TRBJ2-1; D is uncertain. The CDR3 is made up of 11 amino acids. Trimming left V 1 base short and J 5 bases short, with 0 bases between. Germline-derived CDR1 and CDR2 are MDHEN and SYDVKM. For the CDR3, the DNA is TGTGCCAGCAGTTTATACAATGAGCAGTTCTTC. As protein: CASSLYNEQFF.

V gene TRBV27 combines with J gene TRBJ2-5; the D gene could be TRBD1 or TRBD2 (5 bases each). V was shortened by 3 bases and J by 4 bases, with 18 bases between the two germline ends. CDR3 length: 16 amino acids. The germline CDR1 and CDR2 sequences are MNHEY and SMNVEV (reference sequence). The CDR3 sequence: CASSLSGTPKGETQYF. The CDR3 bases are TGTGCCAGCAGTTTGTCCGGGACCCCTAAGGGAGAGACCCAGTACTTC.

This chain uses TRBV18 with TRBJ2-7; D possibly corresponds to TRBD2 (5 bases). Germline V lookup: CDR1 KGHSH, CDR2 LQKENI. Between the trimmed V and J ends, which lost 3 bases and 0 bases, there was a span of 15 bases. CDR3 length: 16 amino acids. The CDR3 loop is CASSPVGLDHSYEQYF. CDR3 coding DNA: TGTGCCAGCTCACCCGTCGGACTCGACCACTCCTACGAGCAGTACTTC.

This clone showed up just once. The CDR3 sequence: CASRTQGIGELFF. CDR3 sequence (DNA): TGTGCCAGCAGAACACAGGGAATCGGGGAGCTGTTTTTT. J is TRBJ2-2 and V is TRBV6-5; D may be TRBD1 (6 bases). The ends were cut back, 6 bases at V and 7 bases at J, with 12 bases in the middle. The CDR3 covers 13 residues. CDR1 MNHEY and CDR2 SVGAGI come from the germline V gene.

V usage is TRBV5-4 and J usage is TRBJ2-1; 8 nucleotides match TRBD2. Germline V gene sequence: CDR1 SGHNT, CDR2 YYREEE (reference sequence). J was trimmed by 0 bases and V by 3 bases; bases with no gene match: 5. CDR3 size: 16 residues. The CDR3 DNA follows: TGTGCCAGCAGCTCAACACTAGCGGCCTCCTACAATGAGCAGTTCTTC. Residues: CASSSTLAASYNEQFF.

This chain links TRBV11-2 with TRBJ2-7; the D is unclear. Trimming removed 5 bases at V and 3 bases at J, with 14 bases between. CDR1 is SGHAT, CDR2 FQNNGV, per germline. The CDR3 is 14 amino acids. CDR3 sequence: CASSLSPWDYEQYF. The CDR3 bases are TGTGCCAGCAGCCTATCTCCATGGGACTACGAGCAGTACTTC.

Worth noting for this clone: At the DNA level, this CDR3 is encoded by other sequences in the same sample as well. The genes are TRBV7-2 and TRBJ2-7, with a weak D call TRBD2 (6 bases). Germline CDR1 SGHTA, CDR2 FQGNSA. Trimming left V 3 bases short and J 4 bases short, with 16 bases between. This CDR3 spans 15 amino acids. For the CDR3, the DNA is TGTGCCAGCAGCTTGGGAACGGGAGTGGGTTACGAGCAGTACTTC. Its protein is CASSLGTGVGYEQYF.

The chain links TRBV14 to TRBJ1-6; TRBD1 is a possible D gene (6 bases). Trimming left V 4 bases short and J 3 bases short, with 10 bases between. Germline V gene lookup returns CDR1 SGHDN and CDR2 FVKESK. The CDR3 spans 15 residues. The CDR3: CASSPQGFYNSPLHF. CDR3 coding DNA: TGTGCCAGCAGCCCACAGGGTTTCTATAATTCACCCCTCCACTTT.

V usage is TRBV5-1 and J usage is TRBJ2-1; maybe TRBD1 (6 bases). V lost 1 base and J 6 bases, leaving 11 bases between the germline ends. The V gene's germline CDR1 is SGHRS and CDR2 YFSETQ. The CDR3 has 14 amino acids. For the CDR3, the DNA is TGCGCCAGCAGCTTGAGTGGGGGCGTCAATGAGCAGTTCTTC. Residues: CASSLSGGVNEQFF.

The rearrangement links TRBV6-1 to TRBJ1-3; 9 nucleotides agree with TRBD1. V lost 4 bases and J lost 2; bases outside the gene matches: 6. The CDR3 sequence is 16 residues long. Germline values: CDR1 MNHNS, CDR2 SASEGT. The CDR3 DNA reads as TGTGCCAGCAGTGCCGTTGACAGGGGGACTGGAAACACCATATATTTT. Protein product: CASSAVDRGTGNTIYF.

V and J are TRBV9 and TRBJ2-7, with unresolved D. This CDR3 contains 12 residues. The V gene's germline CDR1 is SGDLS and CDR2 YYNGEE. The germline V and J ends were trimmed by 4 bases and 5 bases, with 10 bases remaining between them. For the CDR3, the DNA is TGTGCCAGCAGCAACTGGAGAAACGAGCAGTACTTC. Its protein is CASSNWRNEQYF.

The CDR3 spells CASSADGETPEQFF. For the CDR3, the DNA is TGTGCCAGCAGTGCAGACGGAGAGACCCCGGAGCAGTTCTTC. The V gene is TRBV6-1, the J gene TRBJ2-1; D is unresolved. Germline V gene lookup returns CDR1 MNHNS and CDR2 SASEGT. The CDR3 has 14 residues. V gave up 4 bases and J gave up 10 bases, with 17 bases separating them.

This chain joins TRBV19 and TRBJ2-7; D may be TRBD1 (6 bases). Looked up from germline, CDR1 is LNHDA and CDR2 is SQIVND (reference sequence). Trimming removed 4 bases at V and 1 base at J, with 11 bases between. This CDR3 contains 14 residues. The CDR3 is CASSRAGESYEQYF. CDR3 sequence (DNA): TGTGCCAGTAGTAGAGCAGGGGAATCCTACGAGCAGTACTTC.

A note on this clone: This sample also contains other DNA sequences that code for the same CDR3. This chain connects TRBV28 to TRBJ1-1; no reliable D call. The CDR3 has 14 residues. V was shortened by 2 bases and J by 1 base, with 8 bases between the two germline ends. Germline CDR1 and CDR2: MDHEN and SYDVKM. The CDR3 sequence is CASSLPAGNTEAFF. The CDR3 DNA follows: TGTGCCAGCAGTTTACCGGCGGGGAACACTGAAGCTTTCTTT.

This sequence joins TRBV30 and TRBJ2-7, with D possibly being TRBD1 or TRBD2 (6 bases each). The V gene lost 1 base and the J gene lost 1 base, with 14 bases spanning the gap. CDR1 is GTSNPN, CDR2 SVGIG, per germline (reference sequence). The CDR3 runs 15 residues. DNA for the CDR3: TGTGCCTGGAGTGCCGGGACTCAGGGGTCCTACGAGCAGTACTTC. It codes for CAWSAGTQGSYEQYF.

V is TRBV5-6 and J is TRBJ1-3, with a weak D call TRBD1 (6 bases). V lost 1 base, J lost 3 bases, and 20 bases lay in between. Germline CDR1 and CDR2: SGHDT and YYEEEE. This CDR3 is 18 amino acids long. The CDR3 DNA is TGTGCCAGCAGCTTGTGGGGGGCAGGCCACAGTTTTGGAAACACCATATATTTT. It codes for CASSLWGAGHSFGNTIYF.

The chain combines TRBV4-3 with TRBJ2-5, with D possibly being TRBD1 or TRBD2 (5 bases each). The CDR3 contains 13 residues. CDR1 is LGHNA, CDR2 YSLEER, per germline. Trimming took 4 bases from V and 4 from J, leaving 10 bases between them. CDR3 DNA: TGCGCCAGCAGCCTGGGGGTTGTAGAGACCCAGTACTTC. This encodes CASSLGVVETQYF.

The V gene is TRBV6-5, the J gene TRBJ1-1, with TRBD1 identical over 9 bases. This CDR3 has 16 amino acids. V lost 0 bases and J lost 5; bases outside the gene matches: 7. Germline CDR1 MNHEY, CDR2 SVGAGI. CDR3: CASSYSLTGGETEAFF. The CDR3 DNA follows: TGTGCCAGCAGTTACTCATTAACAGGGGGCGAGACTGAAGCTTTCTTT.

The chain has TRBV29-1 and TRBJ1-3; TRBD1 is a possible D gene (5 bases). There are 16 residues in the CDR3. The V gene's germline CDR1 is SQVTM and CDR2 ANQGSEA. V shed 5 bases and J shed 4 bases, with 21 bases lying between them. CDR3 sequence: CSVIPSDPGWGNTIYF. The CDR3 bases are TGCAGCGTTATCCCTTCGGATCCAGGGTGGGGAAACACCATATATTTT. Complete variable domain (other parts from reference TRBV29-1 and TRBJ1-3): SAVISQKPSRDICQRGTSLTIQCQVDSQVTMMFWYRQQPGQSLTLIATANQGSEATYESGFVIDKFPISRPNLTFSTLTVSNMSPEDSSIYLCSVIPSDPGWGNTIYFGEGSWLTVV.

The chain couples TRBV5-4 to TRBJ2-7; weak D call: TRBD1 (5 bases). Trimming took off 3 bases at V and 7 bases at J, with 11 bases between the two ends. CDR1 is SGHNT and CDR2 is YYREEE in the germline V gene (reference sequence). This CDR3 is 12 amino acids long. The CDR3 loop reads CASSYIPGEQYF. DNA of the CDR3: TGTGCCAGCAGCTATATACCAGGGGAGCAGTACTTC. The full variable domain, its missing parts supplied by reference TRBV5-4 and TRBJ2-7, is ETGVTQSPTHLIKTRGQQVTLRCSSQSGHNTVSWYQQALGQGPQFIFQYYREEENGRGNFPPRFSGLQFPNYSSELNVNALELDDSALYLCASSYIPGEQYFGPGTRLTVT.

V gene TRBV10-2 combines with J gene TRBJ1-6; weak D call: TRBD1 (5 bases). The CDR3 totals 14 residues. V lost 2 bases and J 9 bases, leaving 11 bases between the germline ends. Germline lookup yields CDR1 WSHSY and CDR2 SAAADI. The CDR3 spells CASSEMTDSSPLHF. CDR3 sequence (DNA): TGCGCCAGCAGTGAGATGACAGACTCTTCACCCCTCCACTTT.

The gene calls are TRBV14 and TRBJ2-5; 7 nucleotides align to TRBD1. The ends lost 3 bases at V and 2 bases at J; junction bases unmatched: 9. The CDR3 is made up of 16 amino acids. Per germline, CDR1 SGHDN and CDR2 FVKESK. DNA for the CDR3: TGTGCCAGCAGCCACCTATTGGGGACAGAGCAAGAGACCCAGTACTTC. Translation: CASSHLLGTEQETQYF.